The text below deals with one T cell receptor beta chain. Assay used: immunoSEQ multiplex PCR; TCRdb lists only in-frame clones, some missing. The sample has roughly 70,000 clones; roughly 94% are singletons. This entry belongs to a study of technical replicates of blood from a handful of donors. This CDR3 region has 12 residues. Unmatched junction bases numbered 1, after V lost 5 bases and J lost 6 bases. The V gene's germline CDR1 is LNHNV and CDR2 YYDKDF (reference sequence). This sequence joins TRBV15 and TRBJ2-7; TRBD1 matches at 10 bases. Sequencing input: T cells isolated from PBMCs. The source of this sequence is a human donor in good health. The CDR3 DNA follows: TGTGCCACCAGCCGGGACAGGGGCGAGCAGTACTTC. Encoded protein: CATSRDRGEQYF.